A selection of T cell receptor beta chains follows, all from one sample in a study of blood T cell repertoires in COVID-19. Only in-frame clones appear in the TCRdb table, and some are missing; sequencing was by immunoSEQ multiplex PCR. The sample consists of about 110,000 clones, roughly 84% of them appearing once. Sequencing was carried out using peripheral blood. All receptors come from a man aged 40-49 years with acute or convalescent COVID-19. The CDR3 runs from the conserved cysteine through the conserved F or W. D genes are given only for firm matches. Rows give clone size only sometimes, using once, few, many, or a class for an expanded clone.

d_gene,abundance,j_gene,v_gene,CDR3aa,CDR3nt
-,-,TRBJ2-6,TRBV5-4,CASSPPRGTGANVLTF,TGTGCCAGCAGCCCACCCCGAGGGACTGGGGCCAACGTCCTGACTTTC
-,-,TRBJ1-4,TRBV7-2,CASSLQSNEKLFF,TGTGCCAGCAGCTTACAGTCTAATGAAAAACTGTTTTTT
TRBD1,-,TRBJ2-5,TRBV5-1,CASSLSTGEMTQYF,TGCGCCAGCAGCCTGTCGACAGGGGAGATGACCCAGTACTTC
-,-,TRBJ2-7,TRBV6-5,CASRARRDSYEQYF,TGTGCCAGTCGGGCACGACGGGACTCCTACGAGCAGTACTTC
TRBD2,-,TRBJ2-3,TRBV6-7,CASRTSGRSLSTDTQYF,TGTGCCAGCCGGACTAGCGGGAGGTCCCTTAGCACAGATACGCAGTATTTT
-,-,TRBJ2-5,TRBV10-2,CASSVGGGSQETQYF,TGCGCCAGCAGTGTGGGGGGGGGCTCCCAAGAGACCCAGTACTTC
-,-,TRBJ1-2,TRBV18,CASSPDTGKEYTF,TGTGCCAGCTCACCCGATACGGGGAAGGAGTACACCTTC
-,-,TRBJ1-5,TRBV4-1,CASSQGAGVLGQPQHF,TGCGCCAGCAGCCAAGGGGCGGGGGTGTTGGGTCAGCCCCAGCATTTT
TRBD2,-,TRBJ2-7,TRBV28,CASSTRTSGSYEQYF,TGTGCCAGCAGTACACGGACTAGCGGGAGCTACGAGCAGTACTTC
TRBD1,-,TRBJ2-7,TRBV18,CASSAGTGTYEQYF,TGTGCCAGCTCAGCCGGGACAGGGACCTACGAGCAGTACTTC
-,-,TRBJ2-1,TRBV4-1,CASRRGISNEQFF,TGCGCCAGCAGGAGGGGGATTAGTAATGAGCAGTTCTTC
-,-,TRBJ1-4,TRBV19,CASGHRATNEKLFF,TGTGCCAGTGGACACAGGGCCACTAATGAAAAACTGTTTTTT
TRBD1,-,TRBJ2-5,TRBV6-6,CASSYPRQGSRETQYF,TGTGCCAGCAGTTACCCCAGACAGGGGTCCCGGGAGACCCAGTACTTC
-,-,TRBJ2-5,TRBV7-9,CASSDGRGTQYF,TGTGCCAGCAGCGACGGACGGGGGACCCAGTACTTC
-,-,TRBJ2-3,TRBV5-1,CASSPGAAGFTDTQYF,TGCGCCAGCAGTCCCGGGGCGGCGGGGTTCACAGATACGCAGTATTTT
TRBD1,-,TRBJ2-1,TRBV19,CATKRGGRYNEQFF,TGTGCCACAAAAAGAGGGGGCCGGTACAATGAGCAGTTCTTC
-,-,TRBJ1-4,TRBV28,CASRSGGLTNEKLFF,TGTGCCAGCCGCAGCGGGGGGCTAACAAATGAAAAACTGTTTTTT
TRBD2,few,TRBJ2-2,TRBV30,CAWSVSGTRNTGELFF,TGTGCCTGGAGTGTCTCTGGGACTAGGAACACCGGGGAGCTGTTTTTT
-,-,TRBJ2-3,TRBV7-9,CASSPLTSTDTQYF,TGTGCCAGCAGCCCTCTTACTAGCACAGATACGCAGTATTTT
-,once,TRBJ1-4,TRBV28,CASRPGRYRGKLFF,TGTGCCAGCAGGCCGGGTCGCTACCGGGGAAAACTGTTTTTT
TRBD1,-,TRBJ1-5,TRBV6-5,CASSPDRGQPQHF,TGTGCCAGCAGCCCGGACAGGGGGCAGCCCCAGCATTTT
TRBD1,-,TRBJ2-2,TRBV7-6,CASSQGTVRTGELFF,TGTGCCAGCAGCCAAGGGACAGTTAGGACCGGGGAGCTGTTTTTT
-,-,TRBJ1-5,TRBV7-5,CARSIQGRPRVQPQHF,TGTGCCAGAAGCATACAGGGGAGGCCGAGAGTCCAGCCCCAGCATTTT
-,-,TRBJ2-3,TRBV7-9,CASSLRTVTDTQYF,TGTGCCAGCAGCTTAAGGACAGTCACAGATACGCAGTATTTT
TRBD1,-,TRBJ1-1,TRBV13,CASPRDERGQNTEAFF,TGTGCCAGCCCCCGGGACGAGAGGGGGCAAAACACTGAAGCTTTCTTT
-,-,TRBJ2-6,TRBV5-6,CASSFWDKSSGANVLTF,TGTGCCAGCAGCTTTTGGGACAAGAGCTCTGGGGCCAACGTCCTGACTTTC
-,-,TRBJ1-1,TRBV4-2,CASSPREAGSNTEAFF,TGTGCCAGCAGCCCACGAGAAGCAGGGTCGAACACTGAAGCTTTCTTT